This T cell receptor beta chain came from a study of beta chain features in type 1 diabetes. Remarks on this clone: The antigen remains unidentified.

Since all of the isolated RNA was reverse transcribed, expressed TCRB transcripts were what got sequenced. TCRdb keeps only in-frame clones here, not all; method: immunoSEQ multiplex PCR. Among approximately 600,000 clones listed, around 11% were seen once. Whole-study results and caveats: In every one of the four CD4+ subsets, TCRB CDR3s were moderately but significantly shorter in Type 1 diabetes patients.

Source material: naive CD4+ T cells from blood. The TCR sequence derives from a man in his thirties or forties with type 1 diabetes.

CDR3 in amino acids: CASSIDQGDGGELFF. CDR3 nucleotides: TGTGCCAGTAGTATAGATCAGGGAGACGGCGGGGAGCTGTTTTTT. The rearrangement joins TRBV19 to TRBJ2-2, with D tentatively TRBD1 or TRBD2 (5 bases each). The CDR3 runs to 15 residues. The germline V gene has CDR1 LNHDA and CDR2 SQIVND (reference sequence). The germline V and J ends were trimmed by 0 bases and 7 bases, with 12 bases remaining between them.